Included here is one T cell receptor beta chain sequence, with context. Its antigen is as yet unknown. The data stem from a study of CD8+CD57+ T cells in acquired aplastic anemia. Study-wide background: CD4+ and CD8+ cells, once sorted, gave DNA averaging roughly 3 ug. The average read count for CD4+ cells in healthy donors was around 9.9 million. Study-wide results and limits: Patients versus controls showed no significant CD8+ Simpson's diversity difference.

CDR3 length: 12 amino acids. Trimming removed 6 bases from V and 6 bases from J; junction bases left unmatched: 2. The V gene's germline CDR1 is SQVTM and CDR2 ANQGSEA. TCR beta VDJ and CDR3 profiling used genomic DNA as template. TCRdb reanalysed the reads using MiXCR and keeps one entry per CDR3 protein. The data show about 400,000 distinct CDR3 sequences, just under 70% seen once. The clonotype was recovered from a human donor in good health, serving as a control. The rearrangement joins TRBV29-1 to TRBJ2-1, with 10 nucleotides matching TRBD1. Material: sorted CD4+, CD8+, or CD8+CD57+ T cells (not recorded which) from PBMCs. The CDR3 nucleotides read TGCAGCGTCCGGGACAGGGGCAATGAGCAGTTCTTC. Its protein is CSVRDRGNEQFF.